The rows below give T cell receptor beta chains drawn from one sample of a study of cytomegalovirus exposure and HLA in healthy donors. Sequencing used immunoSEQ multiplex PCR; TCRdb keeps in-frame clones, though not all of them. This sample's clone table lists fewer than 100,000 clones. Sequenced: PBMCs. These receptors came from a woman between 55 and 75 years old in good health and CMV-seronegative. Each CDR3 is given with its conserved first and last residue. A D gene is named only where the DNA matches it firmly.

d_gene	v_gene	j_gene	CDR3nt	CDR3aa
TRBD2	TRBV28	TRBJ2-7	TGTGCCAGCAGGGCTCTAAGACTAGCTGCCTACGAGCAGTACTTC	CASRALRLAAYEQYF
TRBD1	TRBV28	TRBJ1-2	TGTGCCAGCAGTATGACAGGGGGCAATGGCTACACCTTC	CASSMTGGNGYTF
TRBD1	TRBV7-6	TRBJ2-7	TGTGCCAGCAGCTTGGCGACAGGGGGCCAGCAGTACTTC	CASSLATGGQQYF
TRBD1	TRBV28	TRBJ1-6	TGTGCCAGCAGTTTATCTGGACAGGGAAATTCACCCCTCCACTTT	CASSLSGQGNSPLHF
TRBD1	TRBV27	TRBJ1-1	TGTGCCAGCAGCCATTACCGCCAGGGGGGCACTGAAGCTTTCTTT	CASSHYRQGGTEAFF
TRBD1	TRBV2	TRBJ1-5	TGTGCCAGCAGGGGACAGGGGCCCAATCAGCCCCAGCATTTT	CASRGQGPNQPQHF
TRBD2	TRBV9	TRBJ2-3	TGTGCCAGCAGCACGACTAGCGGCGAGTGGGATACGCAGTATTTT	CASSTTSGEWDTQYF
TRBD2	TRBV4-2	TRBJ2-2	TGTGCCAGCAGCCAAGATGGGGGACTAGCGAACACCGGGGAGCTGTTTTTT	CASSQDGGLANTGELFF
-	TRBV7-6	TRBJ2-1	TGTGCCAGCAGCTCGGAAGGAGTTCGTAGGATAAATGAGCAGTTCTTC	CASSSEGVRRINEQFF
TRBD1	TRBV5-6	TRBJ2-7	TGTGCCAGCACCGCCACCGGGACAGGGGCCCACGAGCAGTACTTC	CASTATGTGAHEQYF
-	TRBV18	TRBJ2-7	TGTGCCAGCTCACCAAGTCAGAACTACGAGCAGTACTTC	CASSPSQNYEQYF
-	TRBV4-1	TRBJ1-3	TGCGCCAGCAGCCAAGATTTTCGCTCTGGAAACACCATATATTTT	CASSQDFRSGNTIYF
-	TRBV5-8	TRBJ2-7	TGTGCCAGCAGCTTGGACCCGGGTGGGGGCCCCCCCTACGAGCAGTACTTC	CASSLDPGGGPPYEQYF
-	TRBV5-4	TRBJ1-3	TGTGCCAGCAGCCCGAACGCGGGGGGAGCTGGAAACACCATATATTTT	CASSPNAGGAGNTIYF
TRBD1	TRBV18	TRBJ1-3	TGTGCCAGCTCACCGGGGACAGGGGGCACCTCTGGAAACACCATATATTTT	CASSPGTGGTSGNTIYF
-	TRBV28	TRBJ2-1	TGTGCCAGCAGTGCCCCGAACTTGAACAATGAGCAGTTCTTC	CASSAPNLNNEQFF
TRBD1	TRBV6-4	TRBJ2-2	TGTGCCAGCGGACAGACAGGGGACACCGGGGAGCTGTTTTTT	CASGQTGDTGELFF